A single sample is the source of the 25 T cell receptor beta chains below, sequenced in a study of CD8 T cells in Susac syndrome (dated by TCRdb to the late 2010s). Libraries were made using the immunoSEQ multiplex PCR assay. RNA was extracted with the RNeasy kit and about 0.5 to 1 ug was reverse transcribed using random hexamers. Using fastp at Q25 and MiXCR, TCRdb reprocessed the public reads and kept productive beta chains. When rows share a CDR3 protein, they turn into one entry using the most common DNA and genes. The sample contains hundreds of thousands of distinct CDR3 sequences, around 85% of them found a single time. The top ten clonotypes cover more than 0.09% of the sample. The sequenced sample was CD8+ T cells from PBMCs. All receptors derive from a human donor with multiple sclerosis.

The rearrangement joins TRBV20-1 to TRBJ2-1, with a weak D call TRBD2 (6 bases). Germline values: CDR1 DFQATT, CDR2 SNEGSKA (reference sequence). This CDR3 spans 14 amino acids. V dropped 3 bases and J dropped 5 bases, with 14 bases sitting between them. The CDR3: CSASDGSADNEQFF. CDR3 nucleotide sequence: TGCAGTGCTAGCGACGGGAGTGCCGACAATGAGCAGTTCTTC.

The V gene is TRBV27, the J gene TRBJ1-5, with D tentatively TRBD1 (5 bases). This CDR3 comprises 15 residues. Trimming cost V 0 bases and J 6 bases, with 12 bases left between them. Germline V gene lookup returns CDR1 MNHEY and CDR2 SMNVEV (reference sequence). The DNA for the CDR3 is TGTGCCAGCAGTTTATCCAGGGCGTCTGGTCAGCCCCAGCATTTT. It specifies CASSLSRASGQPQHF.

This rearrangement joins TRBV19 to TRBJ2-1; TRBD1 matches 8 bases. V gave up 1 base and J gave up 5 bases; unmatched junction bases: 13. CDR1 is LNHDA and CDR2 is SQIVND in the germline V gene (reference sequence). CDR3 length equals 18 residues. The CDR3 nucleotides are TGTGCCAGTAGTATAGGTGTTAGTGGCAGGGGGCCAGACAATGAGCAGTTCTTC. Translating it yields CASSIGVSGRGPDNEQFF.

V is TRBV6-1 and J is TRBJ2-7; no clear D gene. This CDR3 is 12 amino acids long. Germline V gene lookup returns CDR1 MNHNS and CDR2 SASEGT. V was cut by 10 bases and J by 2 bases, with 12 bases left in between. The CDR3 DNA sequence: TGTGCCATCCCCGGGCCCACCTACGAGCAGTACTTC. As protein: CAIPGPTYEQYF.

The chain has TRBV6-5 and TRBJ1-2, with 7 nucleotides matching TRBD1. CDR1 and CDR2 from the germline V gene are MNHEY and SVGAGI. J was trimmed by 4 bases and V by 6 bases; bases with no gene match: 5. The CDR3 is made up of 13 amino acids. CDR3 DNA: TGTGCCAGCAGCCACAGGGGTACCTATGGCTACACCTTC. This gives the protein CASSHRGTYGYTF.

J is TRBJ2-5 and V is TRBV10-3; D is ambiguous. Trimming pared 2 bases from V and 1 base from J, leaving 20 bases between. CDR1 ENHRY and CDR2 SYGVKD come from the germline V gene. CDR3 length: 18 amino acids. The CDR3 sequence: CAISERKVIQDIQETQYF. Here the CDR3 DNA reads TGTGCCATCAGTGAGCGGAAGGTAATTCAAGACATCCAAGAGACCCAGTACTTC.

The chain joins TRBV28 to TRBJ2-1; D assignment may be TRBD1 or TRBD2 (6 bases each). CDR3 size: 15 residues. V lost 5 bases, J lost 6 bases, and 17 bases lay in between. Germline V lookup: CDR1 MDHEN, CDR2 SYDVKM. The CDR3, as DNA: TGTGCCAGCAGTCATGCGGGAAGACAGGCCAATGAGCAGTTCTTC. Amino acids: CASSHAGRQANEQFF.

In DNA form, the CDR3 reads TGTGCCAGCAGTTACTCAGGAGACTCCTACAATGAGCAGTTCTTC. Its translation: CASSYSGDSYNEQFF. The chain employs TRBV6-5 and TRBJ2-1; D remains unclear. Germline CDR1 and CDR2: MNHEY and SVGAGI. The CDR3 totals 15 residues. Trimming shortened V by 0 bases and J by 0 bases, and 6 bases separated the two germline ends.

The chain couples TRBV2 to TRBJ2-1; D is tentatively TRBD1 or TRBD2 (5 bases each). V gave up 6 bases and J gave up 4 bases, with 16 bases separating them. The germline V gene encodes CDR1 SNHLY and CDR2 FYNNEI. This CDR3 spans 15 amino acids. The CDR3 nucleotides read TGTGCCAGCAGGCACGGGACGGAGGATTACAATGAGCAGTTCTTC. It translates to CASRHGTEDYNEQFF.

V is TRBV12-5 and J is TRBJ1-1; weak D call: TRBD1 (5 bases). Trimming took 4 bases from V and 0 from J, leaving 18 bases between them. The CDR3 covers 17 residues. Germline V CDR1 and CDR2: LGHNT, FRNRAP. The CDR3 DNA is TGTGCTAGTGGTTGGGGGACTGACTCGCAGATGAACACTGAAGCTTTCTTT. It translates to CASGWGTDSQMNTEAFF.

The chain recombines TRBV4-1 with TRBJ1-4; 9 positions agree with TRBD1. The CDR3 is 17 residues long. V was clipped by 1 base and J by 3 bases; unmatched bases: 6. CDR1 and CDR2 from the germline V gene are MGHRA and YSYEKL. CDR3 sequence: CASSQAGTGRANEKLFF. The DNA for the CDR3 is TGCGCCAGCAGCCAAGCCGGGACAGGGAGGGCTAATGAAAAACTGTTTTTT.

The rearrangement joins TRBV7-9 to TRBJ1-6, with D unclear. In germline, CDR1 is SEHNR, CDR2 FQNEAQ (reference sequence). CDR3 length equals 13 residues. V dropped 1 base and J dropped 9 bases, with 7 bases sitting between them. CDR3 bases: TGTGCCAGCAGCTTAGTTCACATTTCACCCCTCCACTTT. Translation: CASSLVHISPLHF.

V gene TRBV5-4 combines with J gene TRBJ2-3; D may correspond to TRBD1 or TRBD2 (6 bases each). The V gene lost 0 bases and the J gene lost 2 bases, with 16 bases spanning the gap. This CDR3 is built from 17 residues. Germline-derived CDR1 and CDR2 are SGHNT and YYREEE (reference sequence). DNA for the CDR3: TGTGCCAGCAGCTTGGCCGGTTCGGGGGCGGACACAGATACGCAGTATTTT. Protein: CASSLAGSGADTDTQYF. The full variable domain, completed using reference TRBV5-4 and TRBJ2-3, is ETGVTQSPTHLIKTRGQQVTLRCSSQSGHNTVSWYQQALGQGPQFIFQYYREEENGRGNFPPRFSGLQFPNYSSELNVNALELDDSALYLCASSLAGSGADTDTQYFGPGTRLTVL.

The V gene is TRBV20-1, the J gene TRBJ2-7; D gene uncertain. Germline CDR1 DFQATT, CDR2 SNEGSKA (reference sequence). This CDR3 is 13 amino acids long. Between the trimmed V and J ends, which lost 5 bases and 3 bases, there was a span of 14 bases. The CDR3, as DNA: TGCAGTGCTGCCCGAAGCCTGAACTACGAGCAGTACTTC. Amino acid sequence: CSAARSLNYEQYF.

V and J are TRBV7-6 and TRBJ1-2; D not resolved. This CDR3 comprises 15 residues. Trimming took 3 bases from V and 0 from J, leaving 11 bases between them. In germline, CDR1 is SGHVS, CDR2 FNYEAQ. Here the CDR3 reads CASSLGLGANYGYTF. The CDR3 DNA is TGTGCCAGCAGCTTGGGCCTCGGGGCTAACTATGGCTACACCTTC. The entire variable domain, with the rest obtained from reference TRBV7-6 and TRBJ1-2, is as follows: GAGVSQSPRYKVTKRGQDVALRCDPISGHVSLYWYRQALGQGPEFLTYFNYEAQQDKSGLPNDRFSAERPEGSISTLTIQRTEQRDSAMYRCASSLGLGANYGYTFGSGTRLTVV.

The gene calls are TRBV11-2 and TRBJ2-1; D may match TRBD1 or TRBD2 (5 bases each). Trimming removed 5 bases at V and 8 bases at J, with 13 bases between. Per the germline V gene, CDR1 is SGHAT and CDR2 is FQNNGV. The CDR3 contains 13 residues. The CDR3 sequence: CASSPPGLHEQFF. For the CDR3, the DNA is TGTGCCAGCAGCCCCCCGGGGCTCCATGAGCAGTTCTTC.

This chain links TRBV7-9 with TRBJ2-3; TRBD1 or TRBD2 may be the D gene (6 bases each). Germline V gene lookup returns CDR1 SEHNR and CDR2 FQNEAQ (reference sequence). V dropped 0 bases and J dropped 2 bases, with 12 bases sitting between them. CDR3 length: 16 residues. The CDR3 region has the DNA TGTGCCAGCAGCTTAGCGTCGGGGGCCCTCACAGATACGCAGTATTTT. Translated, it gives CASSLASGALTDTQYF.

The rearrangement links TRBV7-6 to TRBJ2-3; 16 bases fit TRBD2. The CDR3 loop spans 19 amino acids. After removal of 4 bases from V and 2 bases from J, the junction contained 9 bases not matched to a gene. Germline V gives CDR1 SGHVS, CDR2 FNYEAQ. This CDR3 reads CASSYSGTSGRGDTDTQYF. CDR3 coding DNA: TGTGCCAGCAGCTACTCCGGGACTAGCGGGAGGGGGGACACAGATACGCAGTATTTT.

The rearrangement links TRBV5-6 to TRBJ1-2; a possible D gene is TRBD1 (5 bases). CDR1 SGHDT and CDR2 YYEEEE come from the germline V gene. The V gene lost 7 bases and the J gene lost 10 bases, with 14 bases spanning the gap. This CDR3 has 11 amino acids. The CDR3 reads CASSRGDPYTF. The CDR3 DNA is TGTGCCAGCTCGCGGGGGGATCCCTACACCTTC.

The V and J genes are TRBV11-2 and TRBJ2-7; D not certain. The ends were cut back, 0 bases at V and 3 bases at J, with 15 bases in the middle. This CDR3 contains 16 residues. Germline CDR1 and CDR2: SGHAT and FQNNGV. The CDR3 region is CASSLDRPGRLYEQYF. CDR3 DNA: TGTGCCAGCAGCTTAGATAGGCCAGGCCGACTCTACGAGCAGTACTTC.

For the CDR3, the DNA is TGTGCCAGCAGTCCGGGTGCCAGGGGAGTTCACCCTGGGGCCAACGTCCTGACTTTC. This codes for CASSPGARGVHPGANVLTF. This chain joins TRBV6-1 and TRBJ2-6; D is perhaps TRBD1 (6 bases). V was cut by 5 bases and J by 2 bases, with 22 bases left in between. CDR3 size: 19 residues. Germline CDR1 is MNHNS and CDR2 is SASEGT.

This clonotype turned up a few times. V and J are TRBV6-1 and TRBJ2-2; 7 nucleotides align to TRBD1. CDR1 and CDR2 from the germline V gene are MNHNS and SASEGT. The CDR3 has 12 amino acids. Trimming at V came to 8 bases and at J to 6 bases, leaving 3 bases not matched to a gene. The CDR3 DNA reads TGTGCCAGCCTCCAGGGGGCCGGGGAGCTGTTTTTT. This translates into CASLQGAGELFF.

The J gene is TRBJ1-6, the V gene TRBV7-9, with 8 bases lining up with TRBD1. The germline CDR1 and CDR2 sequences are SEHNR and FQNEAQ (reference sequence). The V and J ends lost 5 bases and 4 bases, in that order; junction bases with no gene match: 7. The CDR3 contains 16 residues. The CDR3 is CASSPTGDAYNSPLHF. DNA of the CDR3: TGTGCCAGCAGCCCGACAGGGGATGCGTATAATTCACCCCTCCACTTT.

The rearrangement joins TRBV12-3 or TRBV12-4 to TRBJ2-7, with 7 bases that match TRBD1. The V segment lost 7 bases and the J segment 6 bases; nucleotides outside the gene matches: 9. The CDR3 is 13 amino acids. CDR3 sequence: CASTFDRVREQYF. The CDR3 nucleotides are TGTGCCAGCACCTTTGACAGGGTTCGCGAGCAGTACTTC.

The CDR3 region has the DNA TGCGCCAGCAGCCCTACAGGGGGGACAGAGACCCAGTACTTC. Protein: CASSPTGGTETQYF. The V call is TRBV5-1, the J call TRBJ2-5; 8 bases line up with TRBD1. The ends lost 4 bases at V and 4 bases at J; junction bases unmatched: 6. The CDR3 is 14 amino acids. CDR1 and CDR2 from the germline V gene are SGHRS and YFSETQ.